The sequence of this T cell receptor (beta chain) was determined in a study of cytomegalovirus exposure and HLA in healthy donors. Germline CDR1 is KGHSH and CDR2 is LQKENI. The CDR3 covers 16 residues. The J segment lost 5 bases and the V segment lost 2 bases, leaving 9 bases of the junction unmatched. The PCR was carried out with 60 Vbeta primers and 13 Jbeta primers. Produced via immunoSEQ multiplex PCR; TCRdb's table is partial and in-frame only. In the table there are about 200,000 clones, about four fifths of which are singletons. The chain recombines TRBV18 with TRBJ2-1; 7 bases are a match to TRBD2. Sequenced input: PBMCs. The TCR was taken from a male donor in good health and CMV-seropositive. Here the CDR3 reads CASSPAPGTTNNEQFF. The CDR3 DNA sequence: TGTGCCAGCTCACCAGCCCCCGGGACTACCAACAATGAGCAGTTCTTC.